This T cell receptor (beta chain) was observed in a study of T cell clusters in autoimmune cytopenias. Study overall: Per sample, median TRB depth was about 52,000 reads, yielding a median about 2,400 distinct clonotypes. Overall study findings and caveats: TRB repertoire shifts in secondary cytopenia and chronic lymphocytic leukemia mostly reflected lymphoma, not autoimmunity. Physiological T cell clusters of healthy donors were apparently absent in primary autoimmune cytopenia patients.

TRB was amplified by touch-down multiplex PCR, primer pools A and B combined. One entry per CDR3 protein, without DNA, is what TCRdb gives after re-calling the multiplex PCR reads. Its table records about 7,500 distinct CDR3 sequences. With regard to this clonotype: Its antigen is undetermined.

Each sample's input was roughly 230 ng genomic DNA, about 38,000 genome equivalents. From germline, CDR1 is MNHEY and CDR2 SVGAGI. There are 14 residues in the CDR3. This sequence was found in a human donor with an autoimmune cytopenia or autoimmune hepatitis (not recorded which). Material for sequencing was peripheral blood. This chain joins TRBV6-5 and TRBJ2-5; the D call of TRBD1 rests on TCRdb alone, since no DNA is present to check it. The CDR3 sequence is CASHKGGGQETQYF.